This passage covers 7 T cell receptor beta chains from one sample sequenced in a study of spatial heterogeneity in lung cancer (dated by TCRdb to the late 2010s). Libraries were built with 5' RACE. TCRdb shows the sequencer as NextSeq 500. Using fastp trimming at Q25 and MiXCR clonotype assembly, TCRdb reanalyzed the public sequencing data and kept in-frame beta chains. Identical CDR3 proteins give one entry, which carries the most common genes and DNA. In this sample the table shows around 12,000 distinct CDR3 sequences, approximately 14% of which occur a single time. Approximately 35% of the sample belongs to the ten largest clones. The time point label of this sample denotes: sample taken at primary tumor resection. Whole RNA extracted from tumor and nontumor lung tissue, or from cryopreserved PBMC samples, was used for TCR sequencing without cell sorting. Sample: PBMCs, taken at surgery. These receptor sequences come from a male donor with early-stage non-small cell lung cancer.

The rearrangement joins TRBV28 to TRBJ1-6, with 8 bases lining up with TRBD1. Germline CDR1 reads MDHEN; CDR2 reads SYDVKM. This CDR3 has 14 residues. With 5 bases clipped from V and 8 bases from J, the junction kept 5 bases outside the gene matches. The CDR3 sequence: CASSTGGSDSPLHF. The DNA for the CDR3 is TGTGCCAGCAGTACAGGGGGGTCAGATTCACCCCTCCACTTT. Looking up the rest from reference TRBV28 and TRBJ1-6 gives the full variable domain: DVKVTQSSRYLVKRTGEKVFLECVQDMDHENMFWYRQDPGLGLRLIYFSYDVKMKEKGDIPEGYSVSREKKERFSLILESASTNQTSMYLCASSTGGSDSPLHFGNGTRLTVT.

Comment on this clonotype: This may stem from a read error, because a much larger clone lies one nucleotide away. No conserved phenylalanine or tryptophan is present at the end of the CDR3, so a read error is the likely explanation. This chain joins TRBV28 and TRBJ2-7, with TRBD2 as a possible D gene (6 bases). Per germline, CDR1 MDHEN and CDR2 SYDVKM. The V end lost 7 bases, the J end lost 2 bases, and 12 bases lay between the germline ends. This CDR3 spans 13 amino acids. CDR3 sequence reads: CASNPGGTYEQYS. The CDR3, as DNA: TGTGCCAGCAACCCTGGAGGGACCTACGAGCAGTACTCC.

This clonotype occurred a few times. V and J are TRBV4-3 and TRBJ2-7; D remains unclear. V lost 1 base and J lost 3, with 7 bases in between. Germline values: CDR1 LGHNA, CDR2 YSLEER. The CDR3 is 13 residues long. CDR3 sequence (DNA): TGCGCCAGCAGCCAAGGGCCTTACTACGAGCAGTACTTC. This gives the protein CASSQGPYYEQYF.

In this sample, this clonotype turned up many times. V and J are TRBV28 and TRBJ2-7; D could derive from TRBD1 or TRBD2 (6 bases each). Germline CDR1 is MDHEN and CDR2 is SYDVKM. Between the trimmed V and J ends, which lost 10 bases and 2 bases, there was a span of 18 bases. This CDR3 spans 14 amino acids. The CDR3 bases are TGTGCCACTCGTCGGGGGCTCGGAACCTACGAGCAGTACTTC. It specifies CATRRGLGTYEQYF.

The chain couples TRBV7-6 to TRBJ2-3; D might be TRBD2 (5 bases). Germline V CDR1 and CDR2: SGHVS, FNYEAQ. Trimming pared 5 bases from V and 2 bases from J, leaving 11 bases between. This CDR3 has 14 residues. CDR3 residues: CASSALAYTDTQYF. The DNA for the CDR3 is TGTGCCAGCAGCGCTCTAGCATACACAGATACGCAGTATTTT.

This clonotype was seen repeatedly, ten times or more. The genes are TRBV28 and TRBJ2-7, with D possibly matching TRBD1 (6 bases). This CDR3 contains 13 residues. Germline-derived CDR1 and CDR2 are MDHEN and SYDVKM. Deletions cut 4 bases from V and 1 base from J, with 8 bases between. CDR3 region: CASSSGQSYEQYF. CDR3 nucleotide sequence: TGTGCCAGCAGTTCCGGACAGTCCTACGAGCAGTACTTC.

The rearrangement uses TRBV15 and TRBJ1-5, with D possibly being TRBD1 (5 bases). The CDR3 consists of 16 residues. Trimming cost V 1 base and J 0 bases, with 10 bases left between them. Germline V lookup: CDR1 LNHNV, CDR2 YYDKDF (reference sequence). The CDR3 here is CATSRGLDISNQPQHF. For the CDR3, the DNA is TGTGCCACCAGCAGAGGACTGGACATTAGCAATCAGCCCCAGCATTTT. Full variable domain (outside the CDR3, taken from reference TRBV15 and TRBJ1-5): DAMVIQNPRYQVTQFGKPVTLSCSQTLNHNVMYWYQQKSSQAPKLLFHYYDKDFNNEADTPDNFQSRRPNTSFCFLDIRSPGLGDTAMYLCATSRGLDISNQPQHFGDGTRLSIL.